Sequencing of this T cell receptor beta chain was carried out in a study of identical twins. Study-level results: Beta out-of-frame sequences showed weaker excess twin sharing. The study found that models underestimated out-of-frame TCR alpha sharing in monozygotic twins. A lower insertion count was a feature of abundant cord blood beta clonotypes, with no such feature in memory repertoires.

In this sample, this clonotype turned up a few times. The antigen remains unidentified. Unique molecular identifiers were present on the cDNA, which also gained a universal primer site by template switching. TCRdb recomputed calls from the 5' RACE reads with MiXCR, one row per CDR3 protein. The profile shows under 250,000 distinct CDR3 sequences, roughly 10% of them singletons. With V trimmed by 1 base and J by 4 bases, 12 bases remained unmatched. From germline, CDR1 is MNHEY and CDR2 SVGEGT. This CDR3 is built from 18 residues. The TCR comes from a woman aged 18-29 years in good health. The sample consisted of memory (CD45RO+) T cells sorted from blood. The gene calls are TRBV6-2 or TRBV6-3 and TRBJ2-1; 8 bases agree with TRBD2. For the CDR3, the DNA is TGTGCCAGCAGTTACTTAATTAGGAGACTAGCGATTTACAATGAGCAGTTCTTC. Protein: CASSYLIRRLAIYNEQFF.